This TCR beta chain was recovered during a study of cytomegalovirus exposure and HLA in healthy donors. With respect to this clone: Its matching antigen is unknown.

Whole-study results and caveats: The authors reported that TCR beta sequences could predict HLA-A and HLA-B alleles. These predictions were accurate for most subjects in the first cohort. Later analysis identified several of the most significant clusters that appeared linked to common viral pathogens.

Germline-derived CDR1 and CDR2 are MNHEY and SMNVEV (reference sequence). CDR3 length: 14 amino acids. Trimming cost V 5 bases and J 2 bases, with 10 bases left between them. Primers included in the PCR were 60 Vbeta and 13 Jbeta primers. Here immunoSEQ multiplex PCR was the method, and the copy in TCRdb shows in-frame clones only, minus some. The sample consists of tens of thousands of clones, about four fifths of them appearing once. V usage is TRBV27 and J usage is TRBJ1-5; a weak D match, TRBD1 (6 bases). The TCR comes from a male donor in good health and CMV-seropositive. The specimen sequenced was PBMCs. The CDR3: CASSPWTGNQPQHF. DNA for the CDR3: TGTGCCAGCAGTCCCTGGACAGGCAATCAGCCCCAGCATTTT.